The 3 T cell receptor beta chains below were found in one sample sequenced in a study of OX40 agonist ivuxolimab in advanced cancers. Sequencing used immunoSEQ multiplex PCR; TCRdb keeps in-frame clones, though not all of them. The table includes some 31,000 clones, over 60% detected once. The sequencing here drew on CD4+ or CD8+ T cells sorted from blood, taken in a trial of the OX40 agonist ivuxolimab. The receptor source for this set is an adult with an advanced solid tumor such as melanoma, head and neck, liver or kidney cancer.

The rearrangement links TRBV2 to TRBJ1-6; no clear D gene. Germline CDR1 reads SNHLY; CDR2 reads FYNNEI. Between the trimmed V and J ends, which lost 3 bases and 6 bases, there was a span of 9 bases. The CDR3 is 14 amino acids. The CDR3 reads CASSERSLNSPLHF. The CDR3 DNA reads TGTGCCAGCAGTGAGAGGAGCCTTAATTCACCCCTCCACTTT.

The CDR3 nucleotides read TGTGCCTGGAGTGTAACGCAGGGGGTTTTATCGGGGTCTGGGGCCAACGTCCTGACTTTC. This gives the protein CAWSVTQGVLSGSGANVLTF. The V gene is TRBV30, the J gene TRBJ2-6, with 7 bases lining up with TRBD1. V shed 0 bases, J shed 1 base, and the junction held 15 bases outside the gene matches. Germline CDR1 and CDR2: GTSNPN and SVGIG (reference sequence). This CDR3 spans 20 amino acids.

This clone was detected a few times. This rearrangement joins TRBV6-6 to TRBJ2-3; the D gene is possibly TRBD1 (5 bases). CDR3 length: 13 amino acids. V was trimmed by 6 bases and J by 3 bases, leaving 10 bases between them. Germline V lookup: CDR1 MNHNY, CDR2 SVGAGI (reference sequence). The CDR3 here is CASSWTRTDTQYF. The CDR3 DNA sequence: TGTGCCAGCAGCTGGACACGGACAGATACGCAGTATTTT.